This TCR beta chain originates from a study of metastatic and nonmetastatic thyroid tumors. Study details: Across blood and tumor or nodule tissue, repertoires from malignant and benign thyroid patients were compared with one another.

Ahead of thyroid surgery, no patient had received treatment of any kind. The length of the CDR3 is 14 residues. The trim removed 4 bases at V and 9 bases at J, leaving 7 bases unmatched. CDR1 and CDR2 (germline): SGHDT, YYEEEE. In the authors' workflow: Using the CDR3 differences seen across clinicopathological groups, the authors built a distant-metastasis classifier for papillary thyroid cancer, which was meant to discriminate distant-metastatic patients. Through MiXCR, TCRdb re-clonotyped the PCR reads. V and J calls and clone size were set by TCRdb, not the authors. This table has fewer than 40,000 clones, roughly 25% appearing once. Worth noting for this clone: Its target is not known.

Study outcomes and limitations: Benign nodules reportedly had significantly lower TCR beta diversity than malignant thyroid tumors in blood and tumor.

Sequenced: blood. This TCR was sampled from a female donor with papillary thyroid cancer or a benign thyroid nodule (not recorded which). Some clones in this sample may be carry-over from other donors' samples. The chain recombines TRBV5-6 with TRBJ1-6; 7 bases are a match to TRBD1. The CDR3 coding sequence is TGTGCCAGCAGCCAGACAGGGTTGGGTTCACCCCTCCACTTT. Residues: CASSQTGLGSPLHF.